This T cell receptor (beta chain) was recorded in a study of blood T cell repertoires in COVID-19. Overall study: Samples came from the United States, Italy and Spain, spanning acute and convalescent COVID-19. Sample material is recorded as cDNA or gDNA derived from T cells, B-cell-depleted T cells, or PBMCs.

A few counts support this clone. The CDR3 extends over 16 amino acids. Per the original methods: How many nucleated cells were present was estimated from reference gene primer amplification. Libraries were prepared by immunoSEQ multiplex PCR; TCRdb keeps only in-frame clonotypes and omits some of them. The V and J calls and clone size come from that table; D and trimming were worked out from the DNA. In the table there are 78,000 or so clones, almost 85% of which are singletons. Source material: peripheral blood. This clonotype was sampled from an elderly man with acute or convalescent COVID-19. The gene calls are TRBV21-1 and TRBJ2-7; the D segment call TRBD1 is taken from the table without a DNA check. TRBV21-1 is annotated as a pseudogene. The CDR3 coding sequence is TGTGCCAGCAGCAAACCTTTAGGGACAGGAACCTACGAGCAGTACTTC. Translating it yields CASSKPLGTGTYEQYF.